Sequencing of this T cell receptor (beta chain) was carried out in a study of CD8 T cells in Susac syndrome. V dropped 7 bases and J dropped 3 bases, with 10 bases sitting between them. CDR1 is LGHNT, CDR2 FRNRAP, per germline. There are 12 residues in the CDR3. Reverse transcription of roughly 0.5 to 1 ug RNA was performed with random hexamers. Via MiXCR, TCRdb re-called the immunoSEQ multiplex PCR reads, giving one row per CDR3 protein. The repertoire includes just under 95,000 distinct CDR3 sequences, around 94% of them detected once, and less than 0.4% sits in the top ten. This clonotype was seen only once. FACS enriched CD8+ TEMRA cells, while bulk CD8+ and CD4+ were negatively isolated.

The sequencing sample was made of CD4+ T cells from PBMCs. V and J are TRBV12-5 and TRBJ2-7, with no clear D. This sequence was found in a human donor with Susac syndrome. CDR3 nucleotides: TGTGCTAGTGCCCTCGAGGACTACGAGCAGTACTTC. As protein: CASALEDYEQYF.